This section outlines one T cell receptor beta chain sequence together with its context. What it recognizes is unknown. An end of the junction does not agree with germline; a read error may underlie this. These data come from a study of identical twins. Germline loops: CDR1 KGHDR, CDR2 SFDVKD. The CDR3 is 17 amino acids. TCRdb called the 5' RACE reads again in MiXCR, with one record for every CDR3 protein. This table holds more than 1.5 million distinct CDR3 sequences, less than 40% found once. Points from the study as a whole: There was an excess of low generation probability in the out-of-frame alpha sequences that twins shared.

The chain carries TRBV24-1 and TRBJ2-2; TRBD1 matches at 7 bases. The receptor was derived from a newborn girl in good health. The sample comprised cord blood. CDR3 coding DNA: TGTGCCACCGGTGATTTGCATCAGGGGGTGCACACCGGGGAGCTGTTTTTT. Translating it yields CATGDLHQGVHTGELFF.